The present T cell receptor (beta chain) was sequenced within a study of siplizumab effects on memory and regulatory T cells. Study findings and constraints: Unstimulated subset assignment was obtained for only a minor fraction of alloreactive clones. Alloreactive sequences from unstimulated CD4+ memory cells fell significantly with siplizumab.

This CDR3 spans 15 amino acids. Germline V CDR1 and CDR2: GTSNPN, SVGIG (reference sequence). V was pared by 2 bases and J by 4 bases, with 7 bases of the junction left unmatched. Comment on this clone: Its antigen is still unknown.

Profiled with immunoSEQ multiplex PCR; TCRdb holds only in-frame clones, not every one. This table has fewer than 70,000 clones, about 90% appearing once. The TCR sequence derives from a human donor in good health. The sequenced sample was Tregs sorted from blood. V usage is TRBV30 and J usage is TRBJ2-5; 10 bases map to TRBD2. CDR3 region: CAWSPPLAGAETQYF. CDR3 bases: TGTGCCTGGAGTCCCCCCCTAGCGGGAGCAGAGACCCAGTACTTC.